This paragraph reports one T cell receptor (beta chain). Its antigen is not identified. This sample is part of a study of cytotoxic CD8 clonotypes in ibrutinib-treated CLL. Points from the study as a whole: At the start, clonality exceeded age-matched healthy donors and followed circulating CD8+ T-cell counts. Sampling time points were not equivalent between sustained-remission and progressing patients. Under therapy, public clonotypes either contracted or stayed stable, and they were uncommon.

The planned depth of sequencing spanned 1 in 200,000 to 1 in 1 million T cells. Using immunoSEQ multiplex PCR, the repertoire was profiled, and TCRdb retains in-frame clones only, with some absent. In the table there are under 50,000 clones, approximately 67% of which are singletons. V dropped 6 bases and J dropped 3; count of bases not matched to a gene: 18. Germline V gene sequence: CDR1 MDHEN, CDR2 SYDVKM. This CDR3 contains 19 residues. The sequences come from PBMCs, collected at disease progression, from a patient treated with ibrutinib. The sequence derives from a human donor with chronic lymphocytic leukemia. The chain recombines TRBV28 with TRBJ2-7, with TRBD1 matching 12 bases. CDR3 bases: TGTGCCAGCAGGGGACAGGGGGCTACCACCCGGGACCCTTACTACGAGCAGTACTTC. Its translation is CASRGQGATTRDPYYEQYF.